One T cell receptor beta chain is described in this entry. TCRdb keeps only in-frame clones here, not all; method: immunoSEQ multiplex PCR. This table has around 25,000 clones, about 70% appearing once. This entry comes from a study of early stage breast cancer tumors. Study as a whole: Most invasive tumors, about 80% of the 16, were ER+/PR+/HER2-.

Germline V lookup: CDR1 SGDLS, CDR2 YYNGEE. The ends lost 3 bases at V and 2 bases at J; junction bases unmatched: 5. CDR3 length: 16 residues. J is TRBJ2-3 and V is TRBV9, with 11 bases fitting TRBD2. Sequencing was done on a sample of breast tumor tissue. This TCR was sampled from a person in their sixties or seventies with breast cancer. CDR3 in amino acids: CASSEGLAELTDTQYF. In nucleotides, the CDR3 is TGTGCCAGCAGCGAGGGACTAGCGGAGCTCACAGATACGCAGTATTTT.